This T cell receptor (beta chain) was captured in a study of beta chain features in type 1 diabetes. Expressed TCRB transcripts were sequenced because the entire RNA isolate underwent reverse transcription. Sequencing used immunoSEQ multiplex PCR; TCRdb keeps in-frame clones, though not all of them. The sample lists 500,000 to 700,000 clones, less than 20% occurring once. The CDR3 spans 13 residues. Germline lookup yields CDR1 SGHTA and CDR2 FQGNSA. V was cut by 5 bases and J by 11 bases, with 18 bases left in between. This clone was detected only a few times. Source material: naive CD4+ T cells from blood. This chain uses TRBV7-2 with TRBJ1-2; D gene ambiguous. This receptor was identified in a man aged 18 to 29 in good health. CDR3 amino acids: CASSVVDVSPYTF. For the CDR3, the DNA is TGTGCCAGCAGCGTCGTCGACGTATCTCCTTACACCTTC.